The sequence of this T cell receptor beta chain was determined in a study of blood T cell repertoires in COVID-19. Study-level background: Acute and convalescent COVID-19 specimens originated in the United States, Italy and Spain. PBMCs, B-cell-depleted T cells, or T cells provided the cDNA or gDNA that made up the material.

This clone was recorded a few times. Authors' processing steps: Amplification of reference gene primers provided the estimated nucleated cell counts. Only in-frame clones appear in the TCRdb table, and some are missing; sequencing was by immunoSEQ multiplex PCR. V, J and clone size reflect that table, while D and trimming were determined from the DNA. The sample has more than 50,000 clones; around 74% are singletons. The CDR3 runs 14 residues. V was shortened by 0 bases and J by 5 bases, with 10 bases between the two germline ends. The germline V gene encodes CDR1 SGDLS and CDR2 YYNGEE. Sequenced input: peripheral blood. J is TRBJ2-3 and V is TRBV9; D is possibly TRBD2 (5 bases). This TCR was sampled from a woman at least 80 years old with acute or convalescent COVID-19. The CDR3 spells CASSVGGYGDTQYF. The CDR3, as DNA: TGTGCCAGCAGCGTAGGAGGGTACGGAGATACGCAGTATTTT. The variable domain in full, with the rest retrieved from reference TRBV9 and TRBJ2-3, is DSGVTQTPKHLITATGQRVTLRCSPRSGDLSVYWYQQSLDQGLQFLIQYYNGEERAKGNILERFSAQQFPDLHSELNLSSLELGDSALYFCASSVGGYGDTQYFGPGTRLTVL.